This T cell receptor beta chain was sequenced during a study of blood T cell repertoires in COVID-19 (dated by TCRdb to about 2020). Concerning the study at large: Samples from collaborators originated in the United States, Italy and Spain and spanned both the acute and convalescent phases of COVID-19. The prospective study material was composed of cDNA or gDNA derived from T cells, B-cell-depleted T cells, or PBMCs. Subjects who had been exposed to COVID-19, were actively infected with it, or had recovered from it provided the deeply sampled blood TCRbeta repertoires that made up the dataset. A freely available public database, intended as a resource for researchers studying the immune response to SARS-CoV-2, is where the repertoires were released. The samples were drawn from two sources: the first 160 participants of the ongoing ImmuneRACE study, and 950 to 1,500 subjects contributed by 6 global collaborators. Sample metadata almost always included a de-identified subject ID, COVID-19 status, age in years and sex. HLA class I and class II types, where available, came from metadata supplied by the sample provider rather than from assay-based typing.

In the case of this clone: Its antigen is not yet known. No much larger clonotype is one base removed from it; base qualities were not supplied.

Overall study results and their limits: Clinical and demographic metadata were provided uncurated, with the amount varying by source and participant.

The immunoSEQ Assay, a bias-controlled multiplex PCR, was used to amplify TCRbeta CDR3 regions from genomic DNA. The authors processed their data as follows. Nucleated cell counts per sample were estimated from amplification of reference gene primers within the assay. To quantify the absolute abundance of each unique TCRbeta CDR3 rearrangement, sequence reads were collapsed and filtered. Productive Simpson clonality was computed per sample as the square root of Simpson's diversity index over productive rearrangements. As stored in TCRdb, this immuneACCESS dataset retains in-frame rearrangements with V and J assigned. A fraction of the clones does not appear; measured against another copy, unresolved V genes explain less than half of the discrepancy, and the remainder lacks a known reason. For V, J and clone size, that table is used; D and trimming come from the DNA. The sample profile shows some 190,000 clones; approximately 80% of them were found once. Of the sample, roughly 11% is held by the ten largest clones.

The germline V gene encodes CDR1 SGHNT and CDR2 YYREEE (reference sequence). The trim is 2 bases for V and 4 bases for J, with a gap of 18 bases between the germline ends. The CDR3 covers 16 residues, taking in both the cysteine and the phenylalanine. CDR3 DNA only is kept here, 48 bases in frame from base 1. One collaborating source in Seattle enrolled patients while the patients were actively infected and followed the patients over time throughout the course of disease. Whole blood was collected in K2EDTA tubes by collaborating institutions according to the institutions' own protocols. For TCRbeta analysis, collaborator samples were shipped as frozen whole blood, as isolated PBMCs, or as DNA extracted from either sample type.

The TCR originated in a woman between 40 and 50 years old with COVID-19, enrolled during active disease. The chain links TRBV5-4 with TRBJ1-2; a tentative D match to TRBD1 spans 5 bases. The sample comprised peripheral blood. The DNA sequence is given as TGTGCCAGCAGCTTAAAAGGGGTTACACTCAGCTATGGCTACACCTTC. Protein translation: CASSLKGVTLSYGYTF.